The 28 T cell receptor beta chains below come from one sample, sequenced in a study of blood T cell repertoires in COVID-19. Some clones are missing from TCRdb's copy, which holds only in-frame ones; the method was immunoSEQ multiplex PCR. The sample comprises roughly 240,000 clones, roughly 79% of which are singletons, and under 2% rests with the top ten. Material: peripheral blood. The receptors derive from a woman older than 75 with acute or convalescent COVID-19.

The rearrangement links TRBV7-2 to TRBJ2-3; 11 bases align to TRBD2. Per germline, CDR1 SGHTA and CDR2 FQGNSA. The CDR3 contains 17 residues. V gave up 2 bases and J gave up 0 bases; unmatched junction bases: 4. This CDR3 reads CASSLTSGSKSTDTQYF. CDR3 nucleotides: TGTGCCAGCAGCTTAACTAGCGGGAGTAAGAGCACAGATACGCAGTATTTT.

V usage is TRBV27 and J usage is TRBJ2-3, with 9 bases identical to TRBD2. The CDR3 covers 17 residues. In germline, CDR1 is MNHEY, CDR2 SMNVEV (reference sequence). V was clipped by 8 bases and J by 6 bases; unmatched bases: 18. CDR3 sequence: CASLLAGGPGISDTQYF. The CDR3 DNA reads TGTGCCAGCCTACTGGCGGGAGGGCCCGGTATCTCGGATACGCAGTATTTT.

This chain links TRBV19 with TRBJ1-6; a possible D gene is TRBD1 (6 bases). The CDR3 has 15 residues. V lost 3 bases and J 6 bases, leaving 12 bases between the germline ends. Germline V gene data show CDR1 as LNHDA and CDR2 as SQIVND (reference sequence). The CDR3 coding sequence is TGTGCCAGTAGTATTCTGCCGGACAGTAATTCACCCCTCCACTTT. As protein: CASSILPDSNSPLHF.

The rearrangement links TRBV30 to TRBJ1-2; tentatively, D is TRBD1 (6 bases). Trimming took off 1 base at V and 7 bases at J, with 10 bases between the two ends. The CDR3 has 12 amino acids. CDR1 is GTSNPN, CDR2 SVGIG, per germline (reference sequence). The CDR3 here is CAWSARGSGYTF. The CDR3 DNA reads TGTGCCTGGAGTGCCAGGGGATCTGGCTACACCTTC.

The chain carries TRBV29-1 and TRBJ1-1; TRBD1 matches 7 bases. Germline V gene sequence: CDR1 SQVTM, CDR2 ANQGSEA. The CDR3 has 13 residues. J was trimmed by 0 bases and V by 7 bases; bases with no gene match: 5. CDR3 amino acids: CSALGQMNTEAFF. CDR3 coding DNA: TGCAGCGCCCTGGGACAGATGAACACTGAAGCTTTCTTT.

In its sample, this clone was seen once. The V gene is TRBV5-1, the J gene TRBJ2-5, with D possibly TRBD1 on 6 matching bases. The CDR3 is 14 amino acids. V lost 4 bases and J 0 bases, leaving 10 bases between the germline ends. The germline V gene encodes CDR1 SGHRS and CDR2 YFSETQ. CDR3 nucleotide sequence: TGCGCCAGCAGCCATGGGGGCGACCAAGAGACCCAGTACTTC. Encoded protein: CASSHGGDQETQYF. Combining the CDR3 with reference TRBV5-1 and TRBJ2-5 gives the whole variable domain KAGVTQTPRYLIKTRGQQVTLSCSPISGHRSVSWYQQTPGQGLQFLFEYFSETQRNKGNFPGRFSGRQFSNSRSEMNVSTLELGDSALYLCASSHGGDQETQYFGPGTRLLVL.

The chain combines TRBV15 with TRBJ2-1; the D gene is possibly TRBD2 (5 bases). The CDR3 extends over 16 amino acids. V lost 0 bases and J lost 5, with 14 bases in between. Germline-derived CDR1 and CDR2 are LNHNV and YYDKDF (reference sequence). This chain's CDR3 is CATSRDWRLAHNEQFF. The CDR3, as DNA: TGTGCCACCAGCAGAGATTGGAGGCTAGCCCACAATGAGCAGTTCTTC.

The V and J genes are TRBV1 and TRBJ1-3; the table's D call, TRBD1, has no DNA check behind it. TRBV1 is described as a pseudogene. CDR3 length: 14 amino acids. The CDR3 DNA sequence: TGCACCAGCAGCCAACGGACAGCTGGAAACACCATATATTTT. Translating it yields CTSSQRTAGNTIYF.

This clone has a single count. This rearrangement joins TRBV28 to TRBJ2-1; TRBD1 agrees at 7 bases. Germline CDR1 reads MDHEN; CDR2 reads SYDVKM. The V gene end was trimmed by 7 bases and the J gene end by 4 bases; junction bases not matched to a gene: 4. The length of the CDR3 is 13 residues. CDR3 sequence reads: CASKRTGYNEQFF. CDR3 nucleotides: TGTGCCAGCAAAAGGACAGGTTACAATGAGCAGTTCTTC.

The chain is built from TRBV30 and TRBJ1-3, with D possibly being TRBD1 (5 bases). The CDR3 runs 14 residues. In germline, CDR1 is GTSNPN, CDR2 SVGIG (reference sequence). Deletions cut 2 bases from V and 3 bases from J, with 11 bases between. The CDR3 DNA sequence: TGTGCCTGGAGTTCAGGGATGGGTGGAAACACCATATATTTT. This encodes CAWSSGMGGNTIYF.

The V call is TRBV11-2, the J call TRBJ2-3; 14 bases fit TRBD2. Germline V gene lookup returns CDR1 SGHAT and CDR2 FQNNGV. V lost 5 bases to trimming and J lost 5 bases; unmatched junction nucleotides: 6. This CDR3 region has 16 residues. CDR3 bases: TGTGCCAGCAGCCCAAGGACTAGCGGGAGGATAGATACGCAGTATTTT. Encoded protein: CASSPRTSGRIDTQYF. Supplemented by reference TRBV11-2 and TRBJ2-3, the full variable domain reads EAGVAQSPRYKIIEKRQSVAFWCNPISGHATLYWYQQILGQGPKLLIQFQNNGVVDDSQLPKDRFSAERLKGVDSTLKIQPAKLEDSAVYLCASSPRTSGRIDTQYFGPGTRLTVL.

The J gene is TRBJ2-7, the V gene TRBV6-5, with 9 bases matching TRBD1. This CDR3 comprises 13 residues. Looked up from germline, CDR1 is MNHEY and CDR2 is SVGAGI. V dropped 4 bases and J dropped 4; count of bases not matched to a gene: 2. CDR3 in amino acids: CASSLDRGYEQYF. The DNA for the CDR3 is TGTGCCAGCAGTTTGGACAGGGGATACGAGCAGTACTTC.

This clone has a handful of counts. V and J are TRBV9 and TRBJ2-2; 9 bases are a match to TRBD2. J gave up 6 bases and V 1 base, and 10 bases lay outside the gene matches. The CDR3 runs to 17 residues. The germline CDR1 and CDR2 sequences are SGDLS and YYNGEE. CDR3 sequence (DNA): TGTGCCAGCAGCGTATTTCCTAGCGGGAATAGGGCCGGGGAGCTGTTTTTT. Its protein is CASSVFPSGNRAGELFF.

The chain couples TRBV19 to TRBJ2-7; TRBD1 matches at 8 bases. Losses at the gene ends were 3 bases for V and 7 bases for J; bases not matched to a gene: 14. Germline V gene sequence: CDR1 LNHDA, CDR2 SQIVND (reference sequence). This CDR3 region has 16 residues. The CDR3 DNA is TGTGCCAGTAGTATTAGGTCCGGACAGGGAAACGGGGAGCAGTACTTC. It codes for CASSIRSGQGNGEQYF.

The V and J genes are TRBV5-6 and TRBJ1-2; the D is unclear. CDR1 and CDR2 from the germline V gene are SGHDT and YYEEEE. Deletions cut 6 bases from V and 4 bases from J, with 19 bases between. The CDR3 spans 15 residues. In nucleotides, the CDR3 is TGTGCCAGCACCAAATTCGGGGATAACGGCTATGGCTACACCTTC. Protein product: CASTKFGDNGYGYTF. The whole variable domain, filled in from reference TRBV5-6 and TRBJ1-2, reads DAGVTQSPTHLIKTRGQQVTLRCSPKSGHDTVSWYQQALGQGPQFIFQYYEEEERQRGNFPDRFSGHQFPNYSSELNVNALLLGDSALYLCASTKFGDNGYGYTFGSGTRLTVV.

The rearrangement links TRBV7-3 to TRBJ2-7, with D hard to call. From germline, CDR1 is SGHTA and CDR2 FQGTGA. The CDR3 extends over 12 amino acids. Between the trimmed V and J ends, which lost 4 bases and 3 bases, there was a span of 7 bases. The CDR3 here is CASSSPYYEQYF. The DNA for the CDR3 is TGTGCCAGCAGCTCCCCTTACTACGAGCAGTACTTC.

This chain uses TRBV11-2 with TRBJ2-3, with 9 nucleotides matching TRBD2. Per the germline V gene, CDR1 is SGHAT and CDR2 is FQNNGV. Trimming removed 3 bases from V and 0 bases from J; junction bases left unmatched: 4. The CDR3 has 16 residues. CDR3 region: CASSFHAGGSTDTQYF. Here the CDR3 DNA reads TGTGCCAGCAGCTTTCACGCGGGGGGGAGCACAGATACGCAGTATTTT. The complete variable domain, with remaining parts taken from reference TRBV11-2 and TRBJ2-3, reads EAGVAQSPRYKIIEKRQSVAFWCNPISGHATLYWYQQILGQGPKLLIQFQNNGVVDDSQLPKDRFSAERLKGVDSTLKIQPAKLEDSAVYLCASSFHAGGSTDTQYFGPGTRLTVL.

V is TRBV6-2 or TRBV6-3 and J is TRBJ2-1; D perhaps matches TRBD2 (6 bases). The V gene's germline CDR1 is MNHEY and CDR2 SVGEGT. The CDR3 is 15 amino acids. V was cut by 6 bases and J by 6 bases, with 18 bases left in between. The CDR3 nucleotides read TGTGCCAGCAGCCTGTCGGGAGAGGGTTTCAATGAGCAGTTCTTC. Residues: CASSLSGEGFNEQFF.

V usage is TRBV19 and J usage is TRBJ1-1; D might be TRBD1 (5 bases). The CDR3 has 15 residues. Per the germline V gene, CDR1 is LNHDA and CDR2 is SQIVND (reference sequence). The V end lost 5 bases, the J end lost 1 base, and 14 bases lay between the germline ends. The CDR3 reads CASSPGYDRNTEAFF. Here the CDR3 DNA reads TGTGCCAGTAGTCCAGGATATGACAGGAACACTGAAGCTTTCTTT.

As DNA, the CDR3 is TGCGCCAGCAGCTTGGAACCAGGGGGCGCCGGAAACACCATATATTTT. Its translation: CASSLEPGGAGNTIYF. The chain is built from TRBV5-1 and TRBJ1-3; 8 positions match TRBD1. The V and J ends lost 0 bases and 4 bases, in that order; junction bases with no gene match: 6. The V gene's germline CDR1 is SGHRS and CDR2 YFSETQ. This CDR3 region has 16 residues.

The rearrangement uses TRBV7-2 and TRBJ1-4, with TRBD1 identical over 8 bases. The V segment lost 5 bases and the J segment 7 bases; nucleotides outside the gene matches: 3. Germline V gene lookup returns CDR1 SGHTA and CDR2 FQGNSA. The CDR3 covers 13 residues. The DNA for the CDR3 is TGTGCCAGCAGCCCTGGGACAGGTGAAAAACTGTTTTTT. Translation: CASSPGTGEKLFF.

The chain links TRBV25-1 to TRBJ1-4, with a tentative D call TRBD1 (6 bases). Trimming took 3 bases from V and 5 from J, leaving 16 bases between them. The CDR3 length is 16 residues. Germline values: CDR1 MGHDK, CDR2 SYGVNS. The CDR3 protein is CASSDPYRVANEKLFF. Here the CDR3 DNA reads TGTGCCAGCAGTGACCCTTACAGGGTTGCCAATGAAAAACTGTTTTTT.

V is TRBV6-5 and J is TRBJ1-4, with 8 bases identical to TRBD1. The J segment lost 7 bases and the V segment lost 4 bases, leaving 5 bases of the junction unmatched. Germline-derived CDR1 and CDR2 are MNHEY and SVGAGI. The CDR3 covers 14 residues. The CDR3 DNA sequence: TGTGCCAGCAGTTCCGGCAGGGGGCGTGAAAAACTGTTTTTT. Translated: CASSSGRGREKLFF.

This chain links TRBV19 with TRBJ1-4; a weak D match, TRBD1 (5 bases). The V gene's germline CDR1 is LNHDA and CDR2 SQIVND (reference sequence). The CDR3 is 15 residues long. Trimming took off 8 bases at V and 3 bases at J, with 16 bases between the two ends. CDR3 nucleotide sequence: TGTGCCAGTTCGAATGAAAGGGGTTCTAATGAAAAACTGTTTTTT. Its protein product is CASSNERGSNEKLFF.

The chain employs TRBV2 and TRBJ1-5; TRBD1 aligns across 9 bases. V shed 7 bases and J 1 base; nucleotides not matched to a gene: 5. Looked up from germline, CDR1 is SNHLY and CDR2 is FYNNEI. CDR3 length: 15 amino acids. The CDR3: CASTFDRGSNQPQHF. The CDR3 DNA follows: TGTGCCAGCACCTTCGACAGGGGGAGCAATCAGCCCCAGCATTTT.

The CDR3 nucleotides are TGTGCCAGCAGCTTGTTAGCGGGAGTTTTACTACATGAGCAGTTCTTC. This translates into CASSLLAGVLLHEQFF. J is TRBJ2-1 and V is TRBV5-4, with TRBD2 identical over 9 bases. The CDR3 length is 16 residues. Germline loops: CDR1 SGHNT, CDR2 YYREEE (reference sequence). The V segment lost 1 base and the J segment 8 bases; nucleotides outside the gene matches: 10.

This rearrangement joins TRBV18 to TRBJ2-1; 8 bases are shared with TRBD1. The J segment lost 2 bases and the V segment lost 5 bases, leaving 5 bases of the junction unmatched. CDR1 is KGHSH, CDR2 LQKENI, per germline. CDR3 size: 15 residues. CDR3 loop: CASSDGQGPYNEQFF. CDR3 nucleotides: TGTGCCAGCTCAGACGGACAGGGCCCCTACAATGAGCAGTTCTTC.

The chain uses TRBV28 and TRBJ2-1; the match to TRBD2 covers 7 bases. The CDR3 length is 14 residues. From germline, CDR1 is MDHEN and CDR2 SYDVKM. Losses at the gene ends were 4 bases for V and 6 bases for J; bases not matched to a gene: 6. This CDR3 is CASSSPSGPNEQFF. For the CDR3, the DNA is TGTGCCAGCAGTTCGCCTAGCGGCCCCAATGAGCAGTTCTTC.